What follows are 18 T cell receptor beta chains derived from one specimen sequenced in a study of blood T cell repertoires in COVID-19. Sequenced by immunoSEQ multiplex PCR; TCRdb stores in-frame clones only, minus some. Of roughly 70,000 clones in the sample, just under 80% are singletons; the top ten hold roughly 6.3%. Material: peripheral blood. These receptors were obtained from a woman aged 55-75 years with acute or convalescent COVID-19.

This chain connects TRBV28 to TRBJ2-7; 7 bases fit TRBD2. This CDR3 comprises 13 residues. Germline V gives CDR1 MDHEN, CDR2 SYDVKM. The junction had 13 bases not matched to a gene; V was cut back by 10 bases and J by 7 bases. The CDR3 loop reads CAISRPGRGEQYF. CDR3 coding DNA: TGTGCCATATCGCGACCGGGGCGGGGGGAGCAGTACTTC.

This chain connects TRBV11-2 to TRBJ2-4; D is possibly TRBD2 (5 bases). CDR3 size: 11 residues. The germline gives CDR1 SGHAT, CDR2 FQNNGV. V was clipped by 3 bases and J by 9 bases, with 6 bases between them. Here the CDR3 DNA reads TGTGCCAGCAGCTTGGGGAGCATTCAGTACTTC. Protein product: CASSLGSIQYF.

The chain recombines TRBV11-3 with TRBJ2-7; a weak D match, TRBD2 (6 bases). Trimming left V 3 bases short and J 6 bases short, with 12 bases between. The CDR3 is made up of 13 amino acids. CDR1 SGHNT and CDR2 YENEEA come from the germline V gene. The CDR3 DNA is TGTGCCAGCAGCTTTGGGGGGAGAGGCGAGCAGTACTTC. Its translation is CASSFGGRGEQYF.

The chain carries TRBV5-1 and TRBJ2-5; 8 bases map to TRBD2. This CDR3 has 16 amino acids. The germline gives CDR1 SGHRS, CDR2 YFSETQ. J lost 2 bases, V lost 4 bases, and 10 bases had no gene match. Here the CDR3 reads CASSPWGAGGQETQYF. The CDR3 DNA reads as TGCGCCAGCAGCCCCTGGGGGGCGGGGGGTCAAGAGACCCAGTACTTC.

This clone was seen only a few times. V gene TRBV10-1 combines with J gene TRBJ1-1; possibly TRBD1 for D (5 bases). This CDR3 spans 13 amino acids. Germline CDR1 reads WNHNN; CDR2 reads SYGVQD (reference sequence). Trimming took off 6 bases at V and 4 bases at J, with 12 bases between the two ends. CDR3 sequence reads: CASSTFDSTEAFF. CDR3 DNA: TGCGCCAGCAGCACCTTCGACAGCACTGAAGCTTTCTTT.

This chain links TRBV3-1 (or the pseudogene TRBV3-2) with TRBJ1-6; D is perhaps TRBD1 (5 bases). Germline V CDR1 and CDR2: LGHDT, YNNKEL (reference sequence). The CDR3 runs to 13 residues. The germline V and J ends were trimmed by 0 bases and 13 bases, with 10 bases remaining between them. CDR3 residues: CASSQDAKGPLHF. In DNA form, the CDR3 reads TGTGCCAGCAGCCAAGATGCGAAGGGGCCCCTCCACTTT.

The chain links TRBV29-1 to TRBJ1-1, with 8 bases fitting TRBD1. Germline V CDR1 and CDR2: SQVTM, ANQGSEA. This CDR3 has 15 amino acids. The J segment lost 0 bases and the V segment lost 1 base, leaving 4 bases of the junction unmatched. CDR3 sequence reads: CSVEGRTGLNTEAFF. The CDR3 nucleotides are TGCAGCGTTGAAGGTAGGACAGGGTTGAACACTGAAGCTTTCTTT. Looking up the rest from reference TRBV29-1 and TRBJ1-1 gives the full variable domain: SAVISQKPSRDICQRGTSLTIQCQVDSQVTMMFWYRQQPGQSLTLIATANQGSEATYESGFVIDKFPISRPNLTFSTLTVSNMSPEDSSIYLCSVEGRTGLNTEAFFGQGTRLTVV.

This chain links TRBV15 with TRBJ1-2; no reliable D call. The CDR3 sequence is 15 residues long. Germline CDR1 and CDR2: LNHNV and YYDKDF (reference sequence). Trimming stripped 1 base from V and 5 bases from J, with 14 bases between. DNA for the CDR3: TGTGCCACCAGCAGAGCTTTAAACAGCATATATGGCTACACCTTC. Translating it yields CATSRALNSIYGYTF. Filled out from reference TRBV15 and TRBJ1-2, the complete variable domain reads DAMVIQNPRYQVTQFGKPVTLSCSQTLNHNVMYWYQQKSSQAPKLLFHYYDKDFNNEADTPDNFQSRRPNTSFCFLDIRSPGLGDTAMYLCATSRALNSIYGYTFGSGTRLTVV.

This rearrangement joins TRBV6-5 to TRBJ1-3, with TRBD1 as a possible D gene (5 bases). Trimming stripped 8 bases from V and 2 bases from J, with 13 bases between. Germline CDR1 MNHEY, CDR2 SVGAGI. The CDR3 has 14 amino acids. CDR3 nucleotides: TGTGCCAGCGGGGGGGGGAGCACTGGAAACACCATATATTTT. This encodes CASGGGSTGNTIYF.

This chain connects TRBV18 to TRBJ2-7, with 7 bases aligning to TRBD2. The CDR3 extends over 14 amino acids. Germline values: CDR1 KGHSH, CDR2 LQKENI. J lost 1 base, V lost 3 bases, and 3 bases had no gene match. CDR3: CASSPVGGSYEQYF. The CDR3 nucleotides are TGTGCCAGCTCACCCGTCGGGGGGTCCTACGAGCAGTACTTC.

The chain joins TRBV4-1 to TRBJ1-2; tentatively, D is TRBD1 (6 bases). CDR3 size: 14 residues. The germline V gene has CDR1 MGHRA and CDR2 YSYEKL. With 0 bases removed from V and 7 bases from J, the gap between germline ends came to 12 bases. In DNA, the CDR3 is TGCGCCAGCAGCCAAGATCCCCAGGGGACTGGCTACACCTTC. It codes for CASSQDPQGTGYTF.

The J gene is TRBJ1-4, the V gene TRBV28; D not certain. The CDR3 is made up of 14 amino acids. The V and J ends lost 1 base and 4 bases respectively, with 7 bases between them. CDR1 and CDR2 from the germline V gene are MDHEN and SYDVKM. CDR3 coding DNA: TGTGCCAGCAGTTTATTACAGTTTAATGAAAAACTGTTTTTT. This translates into CASSLLQFNEKLFF. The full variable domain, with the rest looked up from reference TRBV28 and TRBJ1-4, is DVKVTQSSRYLVKRTGEKVFLECVQDMDHENMFWYRQDPGLGLRLIYFSYDVKMKEKGDIPEGYSVSREKKERFSLILESASTNQTSMYLCASSLLQFNEKLFFGSGTQLSVL.

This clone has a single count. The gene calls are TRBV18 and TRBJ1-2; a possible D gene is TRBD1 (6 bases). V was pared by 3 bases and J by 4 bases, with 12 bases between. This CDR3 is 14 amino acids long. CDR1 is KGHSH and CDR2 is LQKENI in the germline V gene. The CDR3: CASSPPDRFYGYTF. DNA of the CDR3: TGTGCCAGCTCACCCCCGGACAGATTCTATGGCTACACCTTC.

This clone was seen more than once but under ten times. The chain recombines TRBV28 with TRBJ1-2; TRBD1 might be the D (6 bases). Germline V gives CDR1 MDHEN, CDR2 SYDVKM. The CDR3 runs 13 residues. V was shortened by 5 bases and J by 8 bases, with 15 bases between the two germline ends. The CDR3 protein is CASSQQGLKGYTF. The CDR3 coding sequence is TGTGCCAGCAGTCAACAGGGCTTGAAGGGCTACACCTTC.

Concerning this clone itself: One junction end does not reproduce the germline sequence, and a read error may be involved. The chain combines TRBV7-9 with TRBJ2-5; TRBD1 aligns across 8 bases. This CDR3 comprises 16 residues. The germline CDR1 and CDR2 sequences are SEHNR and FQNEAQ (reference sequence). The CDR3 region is CASTLAPGTGEETQYF. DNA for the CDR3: TGTGCCAGCACCTTAGCCCCCGGGACAGGAGAAGAGACCCAGTACTTC.

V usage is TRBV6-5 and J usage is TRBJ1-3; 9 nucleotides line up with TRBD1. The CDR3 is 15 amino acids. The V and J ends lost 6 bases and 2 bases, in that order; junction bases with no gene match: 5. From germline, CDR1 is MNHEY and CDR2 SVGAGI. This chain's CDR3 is CASRRDRDTGNTIYF. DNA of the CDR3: TGTGCCAGCAGACGGGACAGGGACACTGGAAACACCATATATTTT.

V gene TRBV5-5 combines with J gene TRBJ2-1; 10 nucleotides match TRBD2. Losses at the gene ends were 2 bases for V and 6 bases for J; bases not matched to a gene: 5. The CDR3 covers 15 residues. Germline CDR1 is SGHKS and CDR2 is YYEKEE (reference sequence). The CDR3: CASSFTSGDVNEQFF. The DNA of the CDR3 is TGTGCCAGCAGCTTCACTAGCGGGGACGTCAATGAGCAGTTCTTC.

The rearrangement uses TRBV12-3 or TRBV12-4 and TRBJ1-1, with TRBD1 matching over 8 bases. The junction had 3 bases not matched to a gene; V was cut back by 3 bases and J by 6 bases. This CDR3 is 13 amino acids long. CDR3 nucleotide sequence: TGTGCCAGCAGTTTCCAGGACAGGGCTGAAGCTTTCTTT. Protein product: CASSFQDRAEAFF.